These T cell receptor beta chains were read from a single sample in a study of T-cell memory formation after mild COVID-19. One entry per CDR3 protein, called by TCRdb with MiXCR from the 5' RACE reads. The table records 300,000 to 350,000 distinct CDR3 sequences, roughly 15% of them present only once. The sample taken for sequencing was PBMCs or a T cell subset sorted from them (not recorded which). Receptors were obtained from a man aged 18 to 30 who had mild COVID-19 (a few samples of this study predate the infection). Cell type and time point are not known. CDR3s include the opening cysteine and the closing phenylalanine or tryptophan. A D gene is named only where the DNA matches it firmly. Part of the rows lack a size; the others show once, few, many or a class for expanded clones.

j_gene,v_gene,abundance,d_gene,CDR3aa,CDR3nt
TRBJ1-1,TRBV7-9,NA,TRBD1,CASRNNRGNTEAFF,TGTGCCAGCAGAAATAACAGGGGGAACACTGAAGCTTTCTTT
TRBJ1-1,TRBV6-5,NA,NA,CASSGNLQGRAFF,TGTGCCAGCAGTGGAAACCTACAGGGACGGGCTTTCTTT
TRBJ2-7,TRBV6-5,many,NA,CASSPRQTGLDYEQYF,TGTGCCAGCAGCCCCCGCCAAACAGGGTTAGACTACGAGCAGTACTTC
TRBJ2-3,TRBV7-8,NA,NA,CASSPYLGGTDTQYF,TGTGCCAGCAGCCCCTACTTAGGCGGGACAGATACGCAGTATTTT
TRBJ2-3,TRBV2,few,NA,CASKKEGGDGADTQYF,TGTGCCAGTAAAAAGGAGGGTGGAGATGGGGCAGATACGCAGTATTTT
TRBJ1-2,TRBV24-1,NA,NA,CATPWTAHNYGYTF,TGTGCCACCCCTTGGACAGCCCATAACTATGGCTACACCTTC
TRBJ2-1,TRBV20-1,NA,NA,CSARDLGYNEQFF,TGCAGTGCTAGAGATCTCGGGTACAATGAGCAGTTCTTC
TRBJ1-3,TRBV5-1,NA,NA,CASSEGLGGNTIYF,TGCGCCAGCAGCGAGGGCCTCGGTGGAAACACCATATATTTT
TRBJ2-1,TRBV7-9,few,NA,CASSPAGGPNNEQFF,TGTGCCAGCAGCCCCGCCGGGGGGCCCAACAATGAGCAGTTCTTC
TRBJ1-1,TRBV5-6,NA,TRBD1,CASSGKTGGGTEAFF,TGTGCCAGCAGCGGAAAGACAGGGGGCGGAACTGAAGCTTTCTTT
TRBJ2-3,TRBV20-1,NA,NA,CSARGTTADTQYF,TGCAGTGCTAGAGGGACGACTGCAGATACGCAGTATTTT
TRBJ1-2,TRBV5-1,NA,TRBD1,CASSFRDRGYGYTF,TGCGCCAGCAGCTTCCGGGACAGGGGTTATGGCTACACCTTC
TRBJ1-5,TRBV24-1,NA,NA,CATSETGDSNQPQHF,TGTGCCACCAGTGAAACGGGGGATAGCAATCAGCCCCAGCATTTT
TRBJ2-7,TRBV2,NA,NA,CASTFGGQVTNEQYF,TGTGCCAGCACGTTCGGGGGGCAGGTTACGAACGAGCAGTACTTC
TRBJ2-1,TRBV7-2,few,NA,CASSLAGPQLGFF,TGTGCCAGCAGCTTAGCCGGGCCGCAACTAGGGTTCTTC
TRBJ1-2,TRBV28,NA,TRBD1,CASSLRDRGMGYTF,TGTGCCAGCAGTTTAAGGGACAGGGGAATGGGCTACACCTTC
TRBJ1-3,TRBV7-2,few,TRBD1,CASSPTGPGNTIYF,TGTGCCAGCAGCCCGACAGGGCCCGGAAACACCATATATTTT
TRBJ2-1,TRBV12-5,many,TRBD2,CASGRGSMNEQFF,TGTGCTAGTGGGCGGGGGTCTATGAATGAGCAGTTCTTC
TRBJ2-1,TRBV15,many,TRBD2,CATSRDRLAVEQFF,TGTGCCACCAGCAGAGATCGTCTAGCGGTTGAGCAGTTCTTC
TRBJ2-5,TRBV10-3,NA,TRBD2,CAISETSGQETQYF,TGTGCCATCAGTGAGACTAGCGGCCAAGAGACCCAGTACTTC
TRBJ1-3,TRBV15,NA,TRBD1,CATSRGQGAFGNTIYF,TGTGCCACCAGCAGAGGGCAGGGGGCCTTTGGAAACACCATATATTTT
TRBJ2-1,TRBV10-3,NA,TRBD1,CAISRDRDNEQFF,TGTGCCATCAGCCGGGACAGGGACAATGAGCAGTTCTTC
TRBJ2-3,TRBV13,many,NA,CASSRRGTDTQYF,TGTGCCAGCAGCCGCAGGGGCACAGATACGCAGTATTTT
TRBJ1-2,TRBV5-1,few,NA,CASSLEGDGYYGYTF,TGCGCCAGCAGCTTGGAAGGGGACGGCTACTATGGCTACACCTTC
TRBJ2-2,TRBV7-2,NA,NA,CASSLVWTTGELFF,TGTGCCAGCAGCTTAGTCTGGACAACCGGGGAGCTGTTTTTT
TRBJ2-7,TRBV4-1,few,NA,CASSQERLGAEQYF,TGCGCCAGCAGCCAAGAAAGGTTGGGGGCCGAGCAGTACTTC
TRBJ2-1,TRBV5-8,many,TRBD2,CASSPSPSSGSYNEQFF,TGTGCCAGCAGCCCTTCTCCTTCTAGCGGCTCCTACAATGAGCAGTTCTTC
TRBJ2-1,TRBV11-2,NA,NA,CASSLSHSSYNEQFF,TGTGCCAGCAGCTTGTCACACTCATCCTACAATGAGCAGTTCTTC
TRBJ2-7,TRBV5-1,many,TRBD1,CASSNAGTAFGEQYF,TGCGCCAGCAGCAATGCCGGGACAGCTTTCGGGGAGCAGTACTTC
TRBJ2-1,TRBV4-1,many,NA,CASSQLERVNNEQFF,TGCGCCAGCAGCCAACTCGAGCGGGTCAACAATGAGCAGTTCTTC
TRBJ2-7,TRBV5-1,NA,NA,CARDWDGWCEQYF,TGCGCCAGAGACTGGGACGGTTGGTGCGAGCAGTACTTC
TRBJ2-3,TRBV18,NA,NA,CASSPVPLSTDTQYF,TGTGCCAGCTCACCGGTGCCCCTGAGCACAGATACGCAGTATTTT
TRBJ2-1,TRBV4-2,few,TRBD2,CASSQVDQRGGLDEQFF,TGTGCCAGCAGCCAAGTAGACCAGCGGGGGGGCCTAGATGAGCAGTTCTTC
TRBJ1-5,TRBV6-2/TRBV6-3,few,NA,CASSYVKGHLNQPQHF,TGTGCCAGCAGTTACGTAAAGGGACACCTCAATCAGCCCCAGCATTTT
TRBJ1-5,TRBV18,NA,NA,CASSRDGPQHF,TGTGCCAGCTCTCGGGACGGACCCCAGCATTTT
TRBJ2-2,TRBV15,few,NA,CATSRDLQENTGELFF,TGTGCCACCAGCAGAGATCTGCAGGAGAACACCGGGGAGCTGTTTTTT
TRBJ1-1,TRBV10-2,NA,NA,CASSEEQGWENTEAFF,TGCGCCAGCAGTGAGGAACAGGGTTGGGAGAACACTGAAGCTTTCTTT
TRBJ2-5,TRBV9,NA,TRBD2,CASSVGGSGGFQETQYF,TGTGCCAGCAGCGTAGGAGGTAGCGGGGGATTTCAAGAGACCCAGTACTTC
TRBJ2-5,TRBV20-1,NA,NA,CSAPAPGETQYF,TGCAGTGCTCCGGCCCCCGGGGAGACCCAGTACTTC
TRBJ2-2,TRBV6-5,NA,NA,CASSYSNFGELFF,TGTGCCAGCAGTTACTCGAACTTCGGGGAGCTGTTTTTT
TRBJ2-1,TRBV10-3,many,NA,CAISDNPAVEQFF,TGTGCCATCAGTGATAATCCGGCAGTTGAGCAGTTCTTC
TRBJ2-3,TRBV5-1,many,NA,CASSLGTDDTQYF,TGCGCCAGCAGCTTGGGCACAGACGATACGCAGTATTTT